Listed below are T cell receptor beta chains from one sample, sequenced in a study of T cells in Graves' hyperthyroidism and ophthalmopathy. TCRdb analysed the multiplex PCR reads with MiXCR anew, one entry per CDR3 protein. The sample holds approximately 330,000 distinct CDR3 sequences, around 20% seen once. Sequenced sample: blood. These receptors all stem from a woman in her 50s with Graves' hyperthyroidism. Each CDR3 is given with its conserved first and last residue. Each record gives: D gene, clone size, V gene, J gene, CDR3 protein, CDR3 DNA. A D gene is named only where the DNA matches it firmly. A row's size may be missing; if present it is once, few, many or a size class.

>TRBD2|.|TRBV20-1|TRBJ2-5
CSAREWYSGIGETQYF
TGCAGTGCTAGGGAATGGTATAGCGGGATAGGAGAGACCCAGTACTTC
>.|.|TRBV11-2|TRBJ1-2
CASSSLGAGAYYGYTF
TGTGCCAGCAGCTCCCTAGGGGCAGGAGCCTACTATGGCTACACCTTC
>.|.|TRBV2|TRBJ2-7
CASSELSTRAYEQYF
TGTGCCAGCAGTGAACTGTCAACCCGAGCCTACGAGCAGTACTTC
>TRBD1|few|TRBV6-2/TRBV6-3|TRBJ2-3
CASSFAGTGRRDTQYF
TGTGCCAGCAGTTTCGCCGGGACAGGGCGGAGAGATACGCAGTATTTT
>.|many|TRBV2|TRBJ1-1
CASRNFVRANTEAFF
TGTGCCAGCAGGAATTTTGTCAGGGCGAACACTGAAGCTTTCTTT
>.|.|TRBV6-6|TRBJ1-5
CASSYSIREANQPQHF
TGTGCCAGCAGTTACTCGATTAGGGAAGCCAATCAGCCCCAGCATTTT
>TRBD2|few|TRBV20-1|TRBJ2-5
CSSGSGGEETQYF
TGCAGCTCAGGGAGCGGGGGGGAAGAGACCCAGTACTTC
>.|many|TRBV28|TRBJ2-7
CATVGGHEQYF
TGTGCCACCGTTGGGGGGCACGAGCAGTACTTC
>.|few|TRBV7-9|TRBJ2-5
CASGISWETQYF
TGTGCCAGCGGCATCTCCTGGGAGACCCAGTACTTC
>TRBD2|few|TRBV5-1|TRBJ2-5
CASSFPSGLGQETQYF
TGCGCCAGCAGCTTTCCTAGCGGCCTTGGCCAAGAGACCCAGTACTTC
>TRBD1|.|TRBV11-2|TRBJ1-1
CASSLTGGHTEAFF
TGTGCCAGCAGCTTAACAGGGGGGCACACTGAAGCTTTCTTT
>.|many|TRBV20-1|TRBJ1-4
CSATGTTTTNEKLFF
TGCAGTGCTACCGGGACGACTACAACTAATGAAAAACTGTTTTTT
>.|few|TRBV30|TRBJ2-7
CAWSRRGLEQYF
TGTGCCTGGAGTCGGAGGGGGCTCGAGCAGTACTTC
>TRBD1|few|TRBV5-6|TRBJ2-3
CASRVNRGRTDTQYF
TGTGCCAGCAGGGTCAACAGGGGTCGCACAGATACGCAGTATTTT
>TRBD2|many|TRBV20-1|TRBJ2-7
CSARGLAGHSAYEQYF
TGCAGTGCTAGAGGACTAGCGGGACACTCAGCCTACGAGCAGTACTTC
>.|.|TRBV19|TRBJ1-4
CASSPSREGTHEKLFF
TGTGCCAGTAGTCCTAGCAGAGAAGGGACCCATGAAAAACTGTTTTTT
>TRBD2|.|TRBV11-2|TRBJ2-3
CASSSPLELQTSGVGGQYF
TGTGCCAGCAGCTCACCGTTAGAACTCCAGACTAGCGGGGTGGGGGGGCAGTATTTT
>.|.|TRBV29-1|TRBJ2-3
CSVGRDGIGDTQYF
TGCAGCGTTGGGCGGGACGGTATAGGAGATACGCAGTATTTT
>.|few|TRBV4-2|TRBJ2-7
CASSQVRAPEQYF
TGTGCCAGCAGCCAAGTCAGGGCGCCCGAGCAGTACTTC
>TRBD2|many|TRBV2|TRBJ2-1
CASSERGLAGGNEQFF
TGTGCCAGCAGTGAAAGGGGACTAGCGGGGGGTAATGAGCAGTTCTTC
>.|once|TRBV2|TRBJ2-3
CASSDRDRGDTQYF
TGTGCCAGCAGTGACCGGGATCGTGGGGATACGCAGTATTTT
>.|many|TRBV13|TRBJ1-5
CASSLGLGYNQPQHF
TGTGCCAGCAGCTTAGGCCTGGGGTACAATCAGCCCCAGCATTTT
>.|many|TRBV20-1|TRBJ1-1
CSARVGNSLNTEAFF
TGCAGTGCTAGAGTCGGGAACAGTCTGAACACTGAAGCTTTCTTT
>TRBD1|once|TRBV6-2/TRBV6-3|TRBJ1-4
CASSRRDRQNEKLFF
TGTGCCAGCAGCCGACGGGACAGACAGAATGAAAAACTGTTTTTT
>TRBD1|many|TRBV11-2|TRBJ1-1
CASSRQGMDTEAFF
TGTGCCAGCAGCCGACAGGGGATGGACACTGAAGCTTTCTTT
>TRBD2|many|TRBV5-1|TRBJ2-3
CASSPSGNTDTQYF
TGCGCCAGCAGCCCTAGCGGGAACACAGATACGCAGTATTTT
>.|.|TRBV4-1|TRBJ2-5
CASSPQGRRYQETQYF
TGCGCCAGCAGCCCTCAGGGGCGAAGGTACCAAGAGACCCAGTACTTC
>.|many|TRBV11-2|TRBJ2-5
CASSLRGSENQETQYF
TGTGCCAGCAGCTTAAGGGGTAGCGAGAACCAAGAGACCCAGTACTTC
>.|few|TRBV5-5|TRBJ2-3
CASSPNGLSVADTQYF
TGTGCCAGCAGCCCCAACGGGCTCTCAGTGGCAGATACGCAGTATTTT
>TRBD1|many|TRBV29-1|TRBJ1-1
CSVMGTRGGATEAFF
TGCAGCGTCATGGGGACCAGGGGGGGGGCCACTGAAGCTTTCTTT
>TRBD2|many|TRBV20-1|TRBJ2-7
CSASPLADSYEQYF
TGCAGTGCTAGTCCCCTAGCGGATTCCTACGAGCAGTACTTC
>TRBD1|.|TRBV29-1|TRBJ1-2
CSVIATPTGRRGYTF
TGCAGCGTCATAGCTACACCGACAGGGCGTCGAGGCTACACCTTC
>.|many|TRBV5-5|TRBJ2-1
CASSQGDYNEQFF
TGTGCCAGCAGTCAAGGGGATTACAATGAGCAGTTCTTC
>TRBD2|.|TRBV29-1|TRBJ2-3
CSSTSGSADTQYF
TGCAGCTCCACTAGCGGGAGTGCCGATACGCAGTATTTT
>TRBD2|.|TRBV7-2|TRBJ2-3
CASSLAGTSASTDTQYF
TGTGCCAGCAGCTTAGCTGGGACTAGCGCTAGCACAGATACGCAGTATTTT
>.|.|TRBV5-1|TRBJ2-1
CASSLAAIVDEQFF
TGCGCCAGCAGCTTGGCCGCGATAGTCGATGAGCAGTTCTTC
>.|few|TRBV19|TRBJ2-1
CASRLQGKNEQFF
TGTGCCAGTAGACTACAGGGTAAAAATGAGCAGTTCTTC